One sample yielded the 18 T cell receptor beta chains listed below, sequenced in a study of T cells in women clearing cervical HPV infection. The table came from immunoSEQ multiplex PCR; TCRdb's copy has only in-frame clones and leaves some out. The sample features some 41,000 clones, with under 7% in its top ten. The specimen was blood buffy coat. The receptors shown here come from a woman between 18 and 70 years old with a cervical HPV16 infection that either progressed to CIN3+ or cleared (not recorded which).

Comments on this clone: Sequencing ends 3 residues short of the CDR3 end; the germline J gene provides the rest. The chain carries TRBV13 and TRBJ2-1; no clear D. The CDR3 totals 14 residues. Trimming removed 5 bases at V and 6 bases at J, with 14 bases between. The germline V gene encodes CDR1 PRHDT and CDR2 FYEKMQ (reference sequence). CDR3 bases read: TGTGCCAGCAGCCCCCTTGGGCCGTTCAATGAG. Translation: CASSPLGPFNE. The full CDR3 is CASSPLGPFNEQFF. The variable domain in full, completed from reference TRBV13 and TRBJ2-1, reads AAGVIQSPRHLIKEKRETATLKCYPIPRHDTVYWYQQGPGQDPQFLISFYEKMQSDKGSIPDRFSAQQFSDYHSELNMSSLELGDSALYFCASSPLGPFNEQFFGPGTRLTVL.

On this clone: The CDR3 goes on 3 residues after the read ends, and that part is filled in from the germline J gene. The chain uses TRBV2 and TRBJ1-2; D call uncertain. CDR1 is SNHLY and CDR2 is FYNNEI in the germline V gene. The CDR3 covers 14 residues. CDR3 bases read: TGTGCCAGCAAATCCCCGGGTACTGGGTACGAC. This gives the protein CASKSPGTGYD. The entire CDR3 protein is CASKSPGTGYDYTF.

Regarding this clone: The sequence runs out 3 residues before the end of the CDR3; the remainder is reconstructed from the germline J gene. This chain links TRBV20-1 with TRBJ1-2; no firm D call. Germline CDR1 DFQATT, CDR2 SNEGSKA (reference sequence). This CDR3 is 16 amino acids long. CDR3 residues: CSARISTSGSTDTYTF. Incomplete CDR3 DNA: TGCAGTGCTAGAATATCAACTAGCGGAAGCACAGATACC.

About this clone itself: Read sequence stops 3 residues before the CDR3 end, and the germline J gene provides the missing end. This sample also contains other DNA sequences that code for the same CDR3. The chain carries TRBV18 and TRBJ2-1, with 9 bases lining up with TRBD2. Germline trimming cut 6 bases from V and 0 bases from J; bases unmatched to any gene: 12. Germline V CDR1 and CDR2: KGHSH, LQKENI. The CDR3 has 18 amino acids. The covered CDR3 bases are TGTGCCAGCTCCCCCCCCGAGGCGGGAGGGAGCTCCTACAATGAG. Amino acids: CASSPPEAGGSSYNE. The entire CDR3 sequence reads CASSPPEAGGSSYNEQFF.

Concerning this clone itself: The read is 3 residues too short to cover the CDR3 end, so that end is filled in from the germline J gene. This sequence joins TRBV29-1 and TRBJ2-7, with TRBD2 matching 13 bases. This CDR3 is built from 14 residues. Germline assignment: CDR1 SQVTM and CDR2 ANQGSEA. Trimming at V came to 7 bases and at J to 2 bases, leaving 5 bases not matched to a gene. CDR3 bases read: TGCAGCGCCGAGACTAGCGGGAGGCCCTACGAG. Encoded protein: CSAETSGRPYE. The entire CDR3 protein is CSAETSGRPYEQYF.

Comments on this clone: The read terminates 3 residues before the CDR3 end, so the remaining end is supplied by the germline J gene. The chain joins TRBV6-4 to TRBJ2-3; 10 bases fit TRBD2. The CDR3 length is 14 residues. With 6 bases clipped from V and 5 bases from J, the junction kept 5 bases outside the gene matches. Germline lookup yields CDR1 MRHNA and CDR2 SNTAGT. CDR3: CASSGTSARDTQYF. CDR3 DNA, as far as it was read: TGTGCCAGCAGCGGGACTAGCGCGAGAGATACG.

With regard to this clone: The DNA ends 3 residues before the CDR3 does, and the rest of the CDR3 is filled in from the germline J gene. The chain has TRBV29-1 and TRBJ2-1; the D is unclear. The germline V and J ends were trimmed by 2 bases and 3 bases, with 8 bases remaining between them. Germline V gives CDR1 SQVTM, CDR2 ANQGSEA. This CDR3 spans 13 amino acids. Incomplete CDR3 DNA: TGCAGCGTTGAACAGTCAAACTACAATGAG. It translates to CSVEQSNYNE. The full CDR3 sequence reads CSVEQSNYNEQFF.

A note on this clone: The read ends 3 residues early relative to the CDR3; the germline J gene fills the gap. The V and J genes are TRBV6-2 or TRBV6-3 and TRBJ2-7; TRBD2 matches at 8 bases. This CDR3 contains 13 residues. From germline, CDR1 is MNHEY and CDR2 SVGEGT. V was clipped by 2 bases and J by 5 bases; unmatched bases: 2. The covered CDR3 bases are TGTGCCAGCAGTTACGAGCGGGAGAACGAG. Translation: CASSYERENE. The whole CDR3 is CASSYERENEQYF.

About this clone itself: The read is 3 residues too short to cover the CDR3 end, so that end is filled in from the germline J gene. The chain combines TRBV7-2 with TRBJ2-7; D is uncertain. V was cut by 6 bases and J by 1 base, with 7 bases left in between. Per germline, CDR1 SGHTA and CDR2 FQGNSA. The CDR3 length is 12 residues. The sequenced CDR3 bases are TGTGCCAGCAGTCTAGGTTCCTACGAG. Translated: CASSLGSYE. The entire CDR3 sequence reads CASSLGSYEQYF.

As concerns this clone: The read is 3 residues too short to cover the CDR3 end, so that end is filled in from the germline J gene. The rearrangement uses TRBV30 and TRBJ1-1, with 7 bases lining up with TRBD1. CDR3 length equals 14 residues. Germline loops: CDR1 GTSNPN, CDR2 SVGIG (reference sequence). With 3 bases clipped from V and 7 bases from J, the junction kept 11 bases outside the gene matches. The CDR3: CAWRRLGTDYEAFF. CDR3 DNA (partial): TGTGCCTGGAGGCGACTGGGGACAGACTATGAA.

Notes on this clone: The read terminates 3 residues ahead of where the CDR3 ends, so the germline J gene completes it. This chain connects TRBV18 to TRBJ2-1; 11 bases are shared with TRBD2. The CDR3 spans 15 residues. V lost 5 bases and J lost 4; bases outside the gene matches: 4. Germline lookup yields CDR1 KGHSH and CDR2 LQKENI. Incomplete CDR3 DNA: TGTGCCAGCTCATTAGCGGGAGGGTCGTACAATGAG. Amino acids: CASSLAGGSYNE. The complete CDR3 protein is CASSLAGGSYNEQFF.

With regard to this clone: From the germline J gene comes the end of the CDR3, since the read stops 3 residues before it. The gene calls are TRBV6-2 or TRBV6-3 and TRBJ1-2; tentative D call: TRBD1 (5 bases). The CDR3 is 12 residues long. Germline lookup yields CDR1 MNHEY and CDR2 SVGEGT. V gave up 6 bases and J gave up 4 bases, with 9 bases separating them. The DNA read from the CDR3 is TGTGCCAGCAGCCAGGGTACCTATGGC. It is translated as CASSQGTYG. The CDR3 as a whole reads CASSQGTYGYTF.

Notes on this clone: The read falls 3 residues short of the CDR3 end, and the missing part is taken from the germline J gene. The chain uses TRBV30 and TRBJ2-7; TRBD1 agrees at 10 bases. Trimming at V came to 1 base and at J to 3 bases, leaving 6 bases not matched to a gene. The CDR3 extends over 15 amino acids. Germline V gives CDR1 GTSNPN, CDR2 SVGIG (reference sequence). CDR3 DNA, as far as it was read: TGTGCCTGGAGTGCAGGGACAGGGGCTGGCTACGAG. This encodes CAWSAGTGAGYE. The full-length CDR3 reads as CAWSAGTGAGYEQYF.

CDR3 bases read: TGTGCCAGCTCACCCGCCGGGGGACAGGGAGTAAATGAC. Protein product: CASSPAGGQGVND. The CDR3 in its entirety is CASSPAGGQGVNDYTF. The chain has TRBV18 and TRBJ1-2; 9 positions agree with TRBD1. The CDR3 end is not reached by the read, which stops 3 residues before it; the germline J gene fills it in. Per the germline V gene, CDR1 is KGHSH and CDR2 is LQKENI. This CDR3 has 16 residues.

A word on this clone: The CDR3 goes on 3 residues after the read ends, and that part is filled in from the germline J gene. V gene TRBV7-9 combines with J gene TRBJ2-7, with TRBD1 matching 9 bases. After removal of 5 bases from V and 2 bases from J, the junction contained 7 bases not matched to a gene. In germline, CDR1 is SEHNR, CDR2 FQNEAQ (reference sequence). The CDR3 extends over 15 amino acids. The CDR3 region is CASSPRTGAAYEQYF. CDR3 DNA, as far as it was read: TGTGCCAGCAGCCCCCGGACAGGGGCTGCCTACGAG.

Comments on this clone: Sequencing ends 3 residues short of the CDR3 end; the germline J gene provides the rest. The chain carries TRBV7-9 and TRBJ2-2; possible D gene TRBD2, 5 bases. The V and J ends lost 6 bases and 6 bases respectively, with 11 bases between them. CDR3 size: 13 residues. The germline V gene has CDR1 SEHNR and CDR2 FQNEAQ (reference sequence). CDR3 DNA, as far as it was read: TGTGCCAGCAGTTATCTAGCATCCGGGGAG. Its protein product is CASSYLASGE. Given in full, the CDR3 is CASSYLASGELFF.

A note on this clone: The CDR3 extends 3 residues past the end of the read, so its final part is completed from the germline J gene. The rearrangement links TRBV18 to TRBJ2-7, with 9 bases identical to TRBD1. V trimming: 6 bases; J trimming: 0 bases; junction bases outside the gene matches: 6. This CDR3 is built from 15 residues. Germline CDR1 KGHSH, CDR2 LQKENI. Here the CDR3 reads CASSRGQGYSYEQYF. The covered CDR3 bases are TGTGCCAGCTCCCGGGGACAGGGTTACTCCTACGAG.

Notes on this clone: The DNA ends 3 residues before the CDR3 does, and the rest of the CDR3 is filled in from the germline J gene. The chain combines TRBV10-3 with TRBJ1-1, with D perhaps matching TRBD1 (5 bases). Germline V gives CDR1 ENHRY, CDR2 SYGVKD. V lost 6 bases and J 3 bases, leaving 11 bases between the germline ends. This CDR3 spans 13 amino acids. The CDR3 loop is CAIREQEDTEAFF. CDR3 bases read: TGTGCCATCAGGGAACAGGAGGACACTGAA.